What follows are 3 T cell receptor beta chains derived from one specimen sequenced in a study of T cell responses to AZD1222 COVID-19 vaccine. Produced via immunoSEQ multiplex PCR; TCRdb's table is partial and in-frame only. The repertoire holds some 180,000 clones, with about 92% as singletons. The source was peripheral blood, collected 28 days after the second dose of the MenACWY control vaccine. The receptors were sampled from an adult who received the MenACWY meningococcal vaccine as a control.

In its sample, this clone was seen once. The rearrangement joins TRBV3-1 (or the pseudogene TRBV3-2) to TRBJ2-7; 10 bases match TRBD2. This CDR3 contains 14 residues. In germline, CDR1 is LGHDT, CDR2 YNNKEL (reference sequence). V gave up 4 bases and J gave up 3 bases; unmatched junction bases: 3. The CDR3 coding sequence is TGTGCCAGCAGCCCGATAGCGGGAGGCTACGAGCAGTACTTC. Translation gives CASSPIAGGYEQYF.

The V call is TRBV3-1 (or the pseudogene TRBV3-2), the J call TRBJ1-2; a possible D gene is TRBD1 (6 bases). CDR1 and CDR2 (germline): LGHDT, YNNKEL (reference sequence). CDR3 length: 14 amino acids. V was pared by 0 bases and J by 8 bases, with 13 bases between. CDR3 nucleotide sequence: TGTGCCAGCAGCCAAGATAGGGGGTTAAGCGGCTACACCTTC. As protein: CASSQDRGLSGYTF.

The CDR3 nucleotides are TGTGCCACCTTCCCTTCAACAGGGACGCCCTACGAGCAGTACTTC. Translation gives CATFPSTGTPYEQYF. The V call is TRBV21-1, the J call TRBJ2-7; no DNA check was done on the table's D call, TRBD1. TRBV21-1 represents a pseudogene. This CDR3 spans 15 amino acids.